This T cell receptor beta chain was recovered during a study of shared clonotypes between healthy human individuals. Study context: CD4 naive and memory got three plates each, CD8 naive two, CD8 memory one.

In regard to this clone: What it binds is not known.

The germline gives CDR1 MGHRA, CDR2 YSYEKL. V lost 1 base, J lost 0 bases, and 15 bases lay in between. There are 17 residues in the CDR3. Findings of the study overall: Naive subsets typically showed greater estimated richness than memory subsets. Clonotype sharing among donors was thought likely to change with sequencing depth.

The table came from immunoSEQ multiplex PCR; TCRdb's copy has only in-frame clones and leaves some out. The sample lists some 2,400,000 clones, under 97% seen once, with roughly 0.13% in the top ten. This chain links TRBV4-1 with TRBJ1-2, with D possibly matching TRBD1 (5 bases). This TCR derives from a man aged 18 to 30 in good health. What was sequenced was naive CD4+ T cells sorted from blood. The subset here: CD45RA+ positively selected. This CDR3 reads CASSQVSLDTSNYGYTF. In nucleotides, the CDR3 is TGCGCCAGCAGCCAAGTCTCCCTGGACACCTCTAACTATGGCTACACCTTC.